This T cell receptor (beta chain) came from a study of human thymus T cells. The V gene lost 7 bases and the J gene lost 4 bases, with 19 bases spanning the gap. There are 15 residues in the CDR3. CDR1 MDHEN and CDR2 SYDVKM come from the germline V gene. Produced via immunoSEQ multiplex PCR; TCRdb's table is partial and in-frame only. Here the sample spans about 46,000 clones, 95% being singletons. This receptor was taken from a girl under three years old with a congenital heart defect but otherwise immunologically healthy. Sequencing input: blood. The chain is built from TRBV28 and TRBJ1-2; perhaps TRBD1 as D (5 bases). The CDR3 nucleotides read TGTGCCAGCACCCCGGGTCAGGGCCCTTCCTATGGCTACACCTTC. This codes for CASTPGQGPSYGYTF.